Below, 9 T cell receptor beta chains from the same sample are listed, as sequenced in a study of blood T cell repertoires in COVID-19. The data were produced by immunoSEQ multiplex PCR, yet TCRdb's version contains in-frame clones alone and is incomplete. This table has some 240,000 clones, about four fifths appearing once. Sequenced input: peripheral blood. Every receptor here comes from a woman over 75 with COVID-19, enrolled during active disease.

This clone appeared a few times. The V gene is TRBV5-6, the J gene TRBJ1-2; no clear D. Trimming shortened V by 2 bases and J by 2 bases, and 13 bases separated the two germline ends. This CDR3 spans 15 amino acids. Germline V CDR1 and CDR2: SGHDT, YYEEEE. The DNA of the CDR3 is TGTGCCAGCAGCTTAAGAAGGACTAGAAACTATGGCTACACCTTC. Translation gives CASSLRRTRNYGYTF. The entire variable domain, with the rest obtained from reference TRBV5-6 and TRBJ1-2, is as follows: DAGVTQSPTHLIKTRGQQVTLRCSPKSGHDTVSWYQQALGQGPQFIFQYYEEEERQRGNFPDRFSGHQFPNYSSELNVNALLLGDSALYLCASSLRRTRNYGYTFGSGTRLTVV.

This clone occurred once. The CDR3 DNA sequence: TGTGCCAGCTCACTGGACGGACAGGGGGCGTCCGGGGAGCTGTTTTTT. Translation: CASSLDGQGASGELFF. The chain uses TRBV18 and TRBJ2-2; 11 bases align to TRBD1. V lost 4 bases to trimming and J lost 6 bases; unmatched junction nucleotides: 7. There are 16 residues in the CDR3. The germline CDR1 and CDR2 sequences are KGHSH and LQKENI.

This clone was seen only a few times. This chain connects TRBV9 to TRBJ1-2; possible D gene TRBD1, 5 bases. CDR3 length equals 13 residues. The ends were cut back, 1 base at V and 4 bases at J, with 8 bases in the middle. Germline V CDR1 and CDR2: SGDLS, YYNGEE. CDR3 DNA: TGTGCCAGCAGCGTATCGGGGGGCTATGGCTACACCTTC. This encodes CASSVSGGYGYTF.

This chain joins TRBV19 and TRBJ2-2; D is uncertain. With 6 bases removed from V and 1 base from J, the gap between germline ends came to 12 bases. Germline CDR1 is LNHDA and CDR2 is SQIVND (reference sequence). This CDR3 is built from 15 residues. In DNA form, the CDR3 reads TGTGCCAGTAGCCCAAATCCAGGGAACACCGGGGAGCTGTTTTTT. Protein product: CASSPNPGNTGELFF.

This clone was detected only a few times. The rearrangement joins TRBV25-1 to TRBJ1-5, with a tentative D call TRBD1 (5 bases). This CDR3 has 16 amino acids. From germline, CDR1 is MGHDK and CDR2 SYGVNS. Trimming cost V 3 bases and J 7 bases, with 19 bases left between them. CDR3 DNA sequence: TGTGCCAGCAGTGACATACTTCAGGGTCGAAACCAGCCCCAGCATTTT. Its protein is CASSDILQGRNQPQHF.

The rearrangement links TRBV6-5 to TRBJ1-3, with a possible D match to TRBD1 (5 bases). The CDR3 is made up of 16 amino acids. Germline lookup yields CDR1 MNHEY and CDR2 SVGAGI. The V gene lost 4 bases and the J gene lost 0 bases, with 13 bases spanning the gap. The CDR3, as DNA: TGTGCCAGCAGTTTAACGACGGGACTCTCTGGAAACACCATATATTTT. Translated: CASSLTTGLSGNTIYF.

The CDR3 region has the DNA TGTGCCAGCAGCTTAGGTCAGACAGTGGCAACTGAAGCTTTCTTT. Translated, it gives CASSLGQTVATEAFF. The V call is TRBV7-2, the J call TRBJ1-1; a possible D gene is TRBD1 (5 bases). Germline CDR1 and CDR2: SGHTA and FQGNSA. The CDR3 has 15 amino acids. With 1 base removed from V and 5 bases from J, the gap between germline ends came to 14 bases.

With respect to this clone: The same CDR3 can be traced to other DNA sequences in this sample. The J gene is TRBJ1-2, the V gene TRBV18, with 7 nucleotides matching TRBD1. Germline loops: CDR1 KGHSH, CDR2 LQKENI. V was pared by 1 base and J by 2 bases, with 4 bases of the junction left unmatched. The CDR3 contains 15 residues. CDR3: CASSPLEGQNYGYTF. DNA for the CDR3: TGTGCCAGCTCACCACTAGAGGGACAGAACTATGGCTACACCTTC.

This chain uses TRBV10-3 with TRBJ1-2; D gene unclear. Trimming left V 4 bases short and J 5 bases short, with 14 bases between. Looked up from germline, CDR1 is ENHRY and CDR2 is SYGVKD. The CDR3 consists of 14 residues. The chain's CDR3 is CAISGGLSEYGYTF. The CDR3 coding sequence is TGTGCCATCAGTGGCGGACTTAGTGAATATGGCTACACCTTC.